The next 22 T cell receptor beta chains were all read from a single sample in a study of Tregs in tolerant kidney transplant recipients. The antigens these receptors bind are not known. TCRdb's copy holds only in-frame clones and misses some; the assay was immunoSEQ multiplex PCR. The data contain about 4,800 clones, 40% of them singletons. Sequenced: CD8+ T cells from blood cultured with allogeneic cells. The receptors originated from a human donor in good health.

The genes are TRBV5-4 and TRBJ2-7, with 7 bases that match TRBD1. V lost 3 bases and J lost 0; bases outside the gene matches: 3. This CDR3 is built from 14 residues. From germline, CDR1 is SGHNT and CDR2 YYREEE (reference sequence). The DNA for the CDR3 is TGTGCCAGCAGCTACGGGACAGTCTCCTACGAGCAGTACTTC. As protein: CASSYGTVSYEQYF.

This chain links TRBV7-2 with TRBJ2-7, with 7 bases aligning to TRBD2. This CDR3 is 13 amino acids long. With 0 bases clipped from V and 6 bases from J, the junction kept 2 bases outside the gene matches. Germline V gene data show CDR1 as SGHTA and CDR2 as FQGNSA. CDR3 residues: CASSLASGGEQYF. DNA of the CDR3: TGTGCCAGCAGCTTAGCGTCGGGGGGCGAGCAGTACTTC.

This clone is termed medium-sized (0.01 to 0.1%). The J gene is TRBJ2-1, the V gene TRBV7-3, with 12 positions matching TRBD2. Unmatched junction bases numbered 6, after V lost 4 bases and J lost 8 bases. Germline assignment: CDR1 SGHTA and CDR2 FQGTGA. The CDR3 sequence is 15 residues long. CDR3 DNA: TGTGCCAGCAGCTCTAGCGGGGGGGTTGCCGATGAGCAGTTCTTC. Translating gives CASSSSGGVADEQFF.

This clone is medium-sized by share. The rearrangement uses TRBV29-1 and TRBJ1-2; 9 bases fit TRBD1. The V gene's germline CDR1 is SQVTM and CDR2 ANQGSEA. V lost 0 bases and J lost 7; bases outside the gene matches: 18. The CDR3 loop spans 18 amino acids. The CDR3 region is CSVEDQPGDRALRGGYTF. DNA of the CDR3: TGCAGCGTTGAAGATCAGCCTGGGGACAGGGCCCTTCGGGGTGGCTACACCTTC.

By share, this clone counts as medium-sized. This chain connects TRBV4-3 to TRBJ2-1; the D gene is possibly TRBD1 (6 bases). This CDR3 is 17 amino acids long. V lost 0 bases, J lost 6 bases, and 18 bases lay in between. Looked up from germline, CDR1 is LGHNA and CDR2 is YSLEER. CDR3 sequence (DNA): TGCGCCAGCAGCCAAGATATCTGGGACATGGGATTCAATGAGCAGTTCTTC. Its protein product is CASSQDIWDMGFNEQFF.

This clone occurred a few times. J is TRBJ2-7 and V is TRBV5-4; no clear D. The length of the CDR3 is 14 residues. The V gene's germline CDR1 is SGHNT and CDR2 YYREEE (reference sequence). Trimming shortened V by 2 bases and J by 2 bases, and 11 bases separated the two germline ends. DNA of the CDR3: TGTGCCAGCAGCTTCGACCCCTCCACCTACGAGCAGTACTTC. Amino acids: CASSFDPSTYEQYF.

V is TRBV7-9 and J is TRBJ2-1; 14 nucleotides match TRBD2. The germline gives CDR1 SEHNR, CDR2 FQNEAQ (reference sequence). The CDR3 has 17 amino acids. The V and J ends lost 5 bases and 8 bases, in that order; junction bases with no gene match: 11. CDR3 protein: CASSQEAGTSGSDEQFF. In DNA, the CDR3 is TGTGCCAGCAGCCAAGAAGCCGGGACTAGCGGGAGTGATGAGCAGTTCTTC.

The chain joins TRBV30 to TRBJ2-5; TRBD2 matches at 11 bases. The trim removed 1 base at V and 4 bases at J, leaving 5 bases unmatched. The CDR3 runs 15 residues. Germline V gene data show CDR1 as GTSNPN and CDR2 as SVGIG (reference sequence). The CDR3 region has the DNA TGTGCCTGGAGTGAACTAGCGGGAGTCCCAGAGACCCAGTACTTC. Its translation is CAWSELAGVPETQYF. The full variable domain, with the rest looked up from reference TRBV30 and TRBJ2-5, is SQTIHQWPATLVQPVGSPLSLECTVEGTSNPNLYWYRQAAGRGLQLLFYSVGIGQISSEVPQNLSASRPQDRQFILSSKKLLLSDSGFYLCAWSELAGVPETQYFGPGTRLLVL.

CDR3 sequence reads: CASSQGQGGWDTQYF. CDR3 nucleotide sequence: TGCGCCAGCAGCCAAGGCCAAGGTGGTTGGGATACGCAGTATTTT. The chain is built from TRBV4-3 and TRBJ2-3, with no clear D. V dropped 1 base and J dropped 6 bases, with 14 bases sitting between them. CDR1 LGHNA and CDR2 YSLEER come from the germline V gene. The length of the CDR3 is 15 residues.

Within the sample, this clone is medium-sized. J is TRBJ2-7 and V is TRBV7-8, with a tentative D call TRBD2 (6 bases). Between the trimmed V and J ends, which lost 5 bases and 5 bases, there was a span of 10 bases. Germline V gene sequence: CDR1 SGHVS, CDR2 FQNEAQ. The CDR3 has 12 amino acids. The CDR3 region is CASSVGLNEQYF. The CDR3 DNA sequence: TGTGCCAGCAGCGTCGGACTAAACGAGCAGTACTTC.

This clone is termed medium-sized (0.01 to 0.1%). This chain links TRBV7-9 with TRBJ2-3; the D gene is possibly TRBD1 (5 bases). This CDR3 is 13 amino acids long. Trimming shortened V by 1 base and J by 5 bases, and 7 bases separated the two germline ends. The germline V gene has CDR1 SEHNR and CDR2 FQNEAQ (reference sequence). The CDR3 loop reads CASSLETGDTQYF. The CDR3 DNA follows: TGTGCCAGCAGCTTAGAAACAGGAGATACGCAGTATTTT.

The rearrangement uses TRBV7-3 and TRBJ1-2; TRBD1 is a possible D gene (6 bases). V lost 3 bases and J 6 bases, leaving 11 bases between the germline ends. This CDR3 has 13 residues. In germline, CDR1 is SGHTA, CDR2 FQGTGA. The CDR3 here is CASSFRTANGYTF. The CDR3 nucleotides are TGTGCCAGCAGCTTCCGGACAGCGAATGGCTACACCTTC.

V and J are TRBV5-5 and TRBJ2-6; no clear D gene. CDR3 length equals 15 residues. The germline CDR1 and CDR2 sequences are SGHKS and YYEKEE (reference sequence). The V and J ends lost 0 bases and 4 bases respectively, with 8 bases between them. CDR3 DNA sequence: TGTGCCAGCAGCTTGGGGGTCTCGGGGGCCAACGTCCTGACTTTC. Encoded protein: CASSLGVSGANVLTF. Complete variable domain (other parts from reference TRBV5-5 and TRBJ2-6): DAGVTQSPTHLIKTRGQQVTLRCSPISGHKSVSWYQQVLGQGPQFIFQYYEKEERGRGNFPDRFSARQFPNYSSELNVNALLLGDSALYLCASSLGVSGANVLTFGAGSRLTVL.

In its sample, this clone is medium-sized. The chain is built from TRBV5-3 and TRBJ1-5, with a tentative D call TRBD1 (5 bases). TRBV5-3 is an ORF; its function is uncertain. This CDR3 region has 15 residues. Trimming took off 3 bases at V and 0 bases at J, with 10 bases between the two ends. The CDR3 is CARSSGGCSNQPQHF. The CDR3 coding sequence is TGTGCCAGAAGCTCTGGGGGGTGTAGCAATCAGCCCCAGCATTTT.

By sample share, this clone is medium-sized. CDR3 sequence reads: CASSYGTGVNYGYTF. In nucleotides, the CDR3 is TGTGCCAGCAGCTACGGGACAGGGGTGAACTATGGCTACACCTTC. The rearrangement joins TRBV7-2 to TRBJ1-2; 10 bases agree with TRBD1. The CDR3 has 15 residues. The J segment lost 2 bases and the V segment lost 4 bases, leaving 4 bases of the junction unmatched. From germline, CDR1 is SGHTA and CDR2 FQGNSA.

This clone ranks as medium-sized (0.01 to 0.1%). The chain has TRBV6-1 and TRBJ2-7; 8 bases line up with TRBD1. CDR3 length: 15 residues. Looked up from germline, CDR1 is MNHNS and CDR2 is SASEGT. Losses at the gene ends were 5 bases for V and 3 bases for J; bases not matched to a gene: 9. CDR3 sequence: CASSFDRGNLYEQYF. The CDR3 DNA reads TGTGCCAGCAGTTTTGACAGGGGTAATCTCTACGAGCAGTACTTC.

The V and J genes are TRBV7-2 and TRBJ2-7; tentatively, D is TRBD2 (6 bases). The CDR3 spans 13 residues. The germline V gene encodes CDR1 SGHTA and CDR2 FQGNSA. The germline V and J ends were trimmed by 5 bases and 3 bases, with 11 bases remaining between them. CDR3 coding DNA: TGTGCCAGCAGCGTGGGACTGAACTACGAGCAGTACTTC. Protein product: CASSVGLNYEQYF.

The gene calls are TRBV7-8 and TRBJ2-5; 9 bases agree with TRBD2. Germline V gene data show CDR1 as SGHVS and CDR2 as FQNEAQ. This CDR3 contains 15 residues. Losses at the gene ends were 5 bases for V and 4 bases for J; bases not matched to a gene: 8. CDR3 residues: CASSKAGGDAETQYF. CDR3 coding DNA: TGTGCCAGCAGCAAAGCGGGAGGCGATGCAGAGACCCAGTACTTC.

The gene calls are TRBV7-9 and TRBJ2-1; D unresolved. V dropped 5 bases and J dropped 0 bases, with 11 bases sitting between them. The length of the CDR3 is 15 residues. Germline CDR1 SEHNR, CDR2 FQNEAQ (reference sequence). The CDR3 is CASSPPVGSYNEQFF. CDR3 in DNA: TGTGCCAGCAGCCCCCCAGTAGGCTCCTACAATGAGCAGTTCTTC.

This sequence joins TRBV6-6 and TRBJ1-2; TRBD1 agrees at 10 bases. This CDR3 region has 16 residues. Germline CDR1 MNHNY, CDR2 SVGAGI (reference sequence). J lost 5 bases, V lost 4 bases, and 10 bases had no gene match. In nucleotides, the CDR3 is TGTGCCAGCAGTTTCCTATCGACAGGGGGCTGGTATGGCTACACCTTC. Protein: CASSFLSTGGWYGYTF.

V and J are TRBV2 and TRBJ1-1; D is unclear. Germline CDR1 is SNHLY and CDR2 is FYNNEI. The CDR3 runs 12 residues. Trimming left V 5 bases short and J 4 bases short, with 8 bases between. The CDR3 sequence is CASSSGSTEAFF. CDR3 sequence (DNA): TGTGCCAGCAGTTCGGGGTCCACTGAAGCTTTCTTT.

The V gene is TRBV7-2, the J gene TRBJ2-5; 9 nucleotides align to TRBD2. The CDR3 sequence is 15 residues long. V shed 5 bases and J 4 bases; nucleotides not matched to a gene: 8. The V gene's germline CDR1 is SGHTA and CDR2 FQGNSA. The CDR3, as DNA: TGTGCCAGCAGCAAAGCGGGAGGCGATGCAGAGACCCAGTACTTC. Its translation: CASSKAGGDAETQYF.